This record covers a single T cell receptor beta chain. The antigen remains undetermined. Sequenced by immunoSEQ multiplex PCR; TCRdb stores in-frame clones only, minus some. The repertoire holds about 150,000 clones, with roughly nine tenths as singletons. These data originate in a study of T cell responses to AZD1222 COVID-19 vaccine. The CDR3 loop spans 15 amino acids. Trimming at V came to 4 bases and at J to 8 bases, leaving 13 bases not matched to a gene. Germline V gene sequence: CDR1 KGHSH, CDR2 LQKENI. Study-wide points: At study baseline, merely roughly 6 AZD1222 recipients were seropositive. Spike was spanned by vaccine-associated CD4 TCRs, which were dominant at 160-218 and 743-854. Repertoire sampling occurred only after the peak T cell response. Donors in the cohort were predominantly white British and more often female, and clonal diversity was possibly underestimated.

This rearrangement joins TRBV18 to TRBJ1-2; TRBD1 matches 7 bases. This sequence originates from an adult in good health. This specimen consisted of peripheral blood, obtained on day 0 of MenACWY control vaccination. The CDR3 coding sequence is TGTGCCAGCTCACAATCTACAGGGGACAACTTCGGCTACACCTTC. Translated: CASSQSTGDNFGYTF.